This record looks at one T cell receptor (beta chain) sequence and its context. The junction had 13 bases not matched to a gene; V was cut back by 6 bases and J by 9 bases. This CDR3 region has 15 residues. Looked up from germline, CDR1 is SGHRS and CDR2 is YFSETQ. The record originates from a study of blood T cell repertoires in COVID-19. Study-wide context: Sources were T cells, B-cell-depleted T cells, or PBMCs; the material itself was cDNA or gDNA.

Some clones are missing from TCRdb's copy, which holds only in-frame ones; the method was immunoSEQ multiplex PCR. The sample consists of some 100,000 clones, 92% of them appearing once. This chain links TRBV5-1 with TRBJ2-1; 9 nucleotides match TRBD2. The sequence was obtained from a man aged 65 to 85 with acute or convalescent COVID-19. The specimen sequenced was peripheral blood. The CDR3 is CASIPLAGGSGEQFF. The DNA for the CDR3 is TGCGCCAGCATCCCACTTGCGGGGGGGTCGGGTGAGCAGTTCTTC.